This T cell receptor (beta chain) was captured by sequencing in a study of chemoradiotherapy in HPV16-positive cancers. Study-level information: A couple of HPV16-positive patients' cells yielded candidate HPV-specific clones and common motifs.

On this clone: Its target is unknown.

Repeated repertoire sampling spanned the course of chemoradiotherapy. Clones were read by immunoSEQ multiplex PCR, and TCRdb kept only the in-frame ones, dropping some. The table lists about 22,000 clones, 85% to 90% of them singletons. Study results and limitations: HPV-specific T cells were functionally defined from only two HPV16-positive patients. Non-HPV-specific T cells did not expand in tumors during treatment, whereas candidate HPV-specific clones and E7-related motifs did.

The CDR3 contains 14 residues. Germline assignment: CDR1 SGHRS and CDR2 YFSETQ. Deletions cut 3 bases from V and 2 bases from J, with 11 bases between. This sequence was found in a human donor with HPV-associated anogenital cancer. Source: blood, taken from a patient who underwent chemoradiotherapy. V usage is TRBV5-1 and J usage is TRBJ1-1; D not resolved. CDR3: CASSSLTANTEAFF. The CDR3 nucleotides are TGCGCCAGCAGCTCCTTAACAGCTAACACTGAAGCTTTCTTT.